A single sample gave rise to the 11 T cell receptor beta chains below, sequenced in a study of regulatory T cells in long-lasting Graves disease. Arm-PCR of CDR3 regions with iRepertoire HTBI primers generated TCR beta libraries. MiXCR, applied by TCRdb to the multiplex PCR reads, yields one record per CDR3 protein. The table lists around 500,000 distinct CDR3 sequences, approximately 12% of them singletons. Time point defined: newly diagnosed GD, antithyroid drugs for less than 3 months. PBMCs were the source of the RNA used for TCR sequencing. These data are also associated with another study on T cells in Graves' hyperthyroidism and ophthalmopathy.

The sequenced sample was peripheral blood mononuclear cells (PBMCs), obtained at new diagnosis, from a patient treated with antithyroid drugs. The receptors shown here come from a woman aged 25 to 39 with Graves disease.

This chain uses TRBV10-2 with TRBJ2-2; 12 bases agree with TRBD1. Germline CDR1 reads WSHSY; CDR2 reads SAAADI. This CDR3 region has 16 residues. Trimming took 3 bases from V and 6 from J; bases not matched to a gene: 5. CDR3 DNA: TGCGCCAGCAGTGATCTCGGGACAGGGGGCCCCGGGGAGCTGTTTTTT. Translated: CASSDLGTGGPGELFF.

This clonotype was seen repeatedly, ten times or more. The genes are TRBV6-1 and TRBJ1-1; no firm D call. Germline lookup yields CDR1 MNHNS and CDR2 SASEGT. V shed 3 bases and J shed 0 bases, with 11 bases lying between them. The length of the CDR3 is 15 residues. CDR3 in DNA: TGTGCCAGCAGTGATGAACGGTTCATGAACACTGAAGCTTTCTTT. Its translation: CASSDERFMNTEAFF.

The chain couples TRBV5-6 to TRBJ2-5, with 15 positions matching TRBD2. V shed 0 bases and J 5 bases; nucleotides not matched to a gene: 8. This CDR3 has 18 residues. Germline V gene sequence: CDR1 SGHDT, CDR2 YYEEEE. Here the CDR3 reads CASSLEGTSGRMSETQYF. The CDR3 DNA is TGTGCCAGCAGCTTGGAAGGGACTAGCGGGAGGATGAGTGAGACCCAGTACTTC.

This clonotype was detected once. The junction departs from the called germline gene at one end, perhaps through a read error. The chain recombines TRBV7-9 with TRBJ1-4; 8 nucleotides match TRBD1. Germline V lookup: CDR1 SEHNR, CDR2 FQNEAQ (reference sequence). The CDR3 spans 16 residues. CDR3 protein: CASSPDRGLRNENLFF. The DNA of the CDR3 is TGTGCCAGCAGCCCCGACAGGGGCCTACGTAATGAAAATCTGTTTTTT.

This clonotype was counted ten times or more. The CDR3 sequence is CASSLGSGQNQETQYF. The DNA of the CDR3 is TGTGCCAGCAGCTTAGGTTCGGGACAGAATCAAGAGACCCAGTACTTC. The rearrangement links TRBV7-2 to TRBJ2-5; 7 bases are a match to TRBD1. The CDR3 has 16 residues. Germline V gives CDR1 SGHTA, CDR2 FQGNSA. V gave up 1 base and J gave up 2 bases; unmatched junction bases: 7. The full variable domain, in which reference TRBV7-2 and TRBJ2-5 provide the parts outside the CDR3, is GAGVSQSPSNKVTEKGKDVELRCDPISGHTALYWYRQSLGQGLEFLIYFQGNSAPDKSGLPSDRFSAERTGGSVSTLTIQRTQQEDSAVYLCASSLGSGQNQETQYFGPGTRLLVL.

This clonotype was counted ten times or more. The chain joins TRBV30 to TRBJ2-1, with TRBD2 matching 11 bases. The V gene end was trimmed by 2 bases and the J gene end by 6 bases; junction bases not matched to a gene: 9. Per the germline V gene, CDR1 is GTSNPN and CDR2 is SVGIG (reference sequence). The CDR3 runs 16 residues. CDR3 DNA: TGTGCCTGGAGTCTCCTTGGACTAGCGGGTTCCAATGAGCAGTTCTTC. This gives the protein CAWSLLGLAGSNEQFF. Full variable domain (missing parts from reference TRBV30 and TRBJ2-1): SQTIHQWPATLVQPVGSPLSLECTVEGTSNPNLYWYRQAAGRGLQLLFYSVGIGQISSEVPQNLSASRPQDRQFILSSKKLLLSDSGFYLCAWSLLGLAGSNEQFFGPGTRLTVL.

V and J are TRBV5-6 and TRBJ2-6; maybe TRBD1 (5 bases). Deletions cut 3 bases from V and 0 bases from J, with 7 bases between. The length of the CDR3 is 15 residues. Germline assignment: CDR1 SGHDT and CDR2 YYEEEE. The CDR3: CASSSDSSGANVLTF. Here the CDR3 DNA reads TGTGCCAGCAGCTCTGACAGCTCTGGGGCCAACGTCCTGACTTTC. The full variable domain, rest sourced from reference TRBV5-6 and TRBJ2-6, is DAGVTQSPTHLIKTRGQQVTLRCSPKSGHDTVSWYQQALGQGPQFIFQYYEEEERQRGNFPDRFSGHQFPNYSSELNVNALLLGDSALYLCASSSDSSGANVLTFGAGSRLTVL.

This clonotype appeared many times. The chain couples TRBV7-2 to TRBJ1-4; D gene uncertain. Germline CDR1 and CDR2: SGHTA and FQGNSA. Trimming shortened V by 2 bases and J by 2 bases, and 18 bases separated the two germline ends. This CDR3 spans 18 amino acids. The CDR3 region has the DNA TGTGCCAGCAGCTTACGGCCGGTAGAATTTGCGACTAATGAAAAACTGTTTTTT. Its translation is CASSLRPVEFATNEKLFF.

This clonotype was detected many times. The gene calls are TRBV6-2 or TRBV6-3 and TRBJ2-1; D gene unclear. The CDR3 is 13 amino acids. V was cut by 2 bases and J by 4 bases, with 6 bases left in between. In germline, CDR1 is MNHEY, CDR2 SVGEGT. CDR3 nucleotides: TGTGCCAGCAGTTACCCAATATACAATGAGCAGTTCTTC. It is translated as CASSYPIYNEQFF.

Comment on this clonotype: This probably arose from a read error, given a far larger clone one base away. As the CDR3 is not closed by the conserved phenylalanine or tryptophan, this likely results from a read error. The chain combines TRBV6-2 or TRBV6-3 with TRBJ1-1; 8 bases agree with TRBD1. The CDR3 is 13 residues long. The germline V gene encodes CDR1 MNHEY and CDR2 SVGEGT. Trimming took 6 bases from V and 3 from J; bases not matched to a gene: 3. The DNA of the CDR3 is TGTGCCAGCAGCTGGACAGGGTACACTGAAGCTTTCCTT. Amino acids: CASSWTGYTEAFL.

This clonotype occurred a few times. The V call is TRBV6-2 or TRBV6-3, the J call TRBJ2-4, with 7 bases lining up with TRBD1. V gave up 6 bases and J gave up 4 bases; unmatched junction bases: 3. The germline V gene encodes CDR1 MNHEY and CDR2 SVGEGT. The CDR3 runs 13 residues. CDR3 in DNA: TGTGCCAGCAGAACGACAGGGAAAAACATTCAGTACTTC. Encoded protein: CASRTTGKNIQYF.